The rows below give T cell receptor beta chains drawn from one sample of a study of T cell repertoires in cytomegalovirus infection. Their recognized antigens are unknown. Each CDR3 protein is one row after TCRdb ran MiXCR on the reads. The top ten clones hold roughly 18% of a sample with 640,000 or so distinct CDR3 sequences, 30% to 40% of them seen once. The input for sequencing was cultured PBMCs, taken from culture after CMV antigen stimulation. The receptors shown here come from a human donor in good health (CMV status not recorded). Some clones in this sample may be carry-over from other donors' samples. Both conserved end residues are part of each CDR3. A D gene is named only where the DNA matches it firmly. Not every row has a clone size; where given, it reads once, few, many or a size class.

clone_size: NA; d_call: NA; j_call: TRBJ2-6; v_call: TRBV6-1; cdr3_nt: TGTGCCAGCCGACAGAGGGCTGGGGCCAACGTCCTGACTTTC; cdr3_aa: CASRQRAGANVLTF
clone_size: NA; d_call: NA; j_call: TRBJ1-5; v_call: TRBV5-1; cdr3_nt: TGCGCCAGCAGCTCGAATCCGGGCCCCAATCAGCCCCAGCATTTT; cdr3_aa: CASSSNPGPNQPQHF
clone_size: few; d_call: NA; j_call: TRBJ2-6; v_call: TRBV6-2/TRBV6-3; cdr3_nt: TGTGCCAGCAGTTACCTCACCGGGGGCTCTGGGGCCAACGTCCTGACTTTC; cdr3_aa: CASSYLTGGSGANVLTF
clone_size: NA; d_call: TRBD1; j_call: TRBJ1-1; v_call: TRBV15; cdr3_nt: TGTGCCACCAGCAGCCGGACAGGGAGCACTGAAGCTTTCTTT; cdr3_aa: CATSSRTGSTEAFF
clone_size: NA; d_call: TRBD1; j_call: TRBJ1-5; v_call: TRBV12-3/TRBV12-4; cdr3_nt: TGTGCCAGCAGGCAGACCCGTACAGGGGACCAGCATTTT; cdr3_aa: CASRQTRTGDQHF
clone_size: NA; d_call: TRBD2; j_call: TRBJ2-1; v_call: TRBV15; cdr3_nt: TGTGCCACCAGCAGAGATTTGACTAGCGGGAGATTAGAGCAGTTCTTC; cdr3_aa: CATSRDLTSGRLEQFF
clone_size: NA; d_call: TRBD2; j_call: TRBJ2-3; v_call: TRBV6-2/TRBV6-3; cdr3_nt: TGTGCCAGCAGCACTCGTAAGGGACTAGCGGGTATCACAGATACGCAGTATTTT; cdr3_aa: CASSTRKGLAGITDTQYF
clone_size: few; d_call: NA; j_call: TRBJ1-5; v_call: TRBV7-8; cdr3_nt: TGTGCCAGCAGCTCCAACCACAGGGAGGGAGGCAATCAGCCCCAGCATTTT; cdr3_aa: CASSSNHREGGNQPQHF
clone_size: few; d_call: TRBD1; j_call: TRBJ1-1; v_call: TRBV12-3/TRBV12-4; cdr3_nt: TGTGCCAGCAGTCCTACAGGGGCTAACACTGAAGCTTTCTTT; cdr3_aa: CASSPTGANTEAFF
clone_size: few; d_call: NA; j_call: TRBJ2-2; v_call: TRBV12-3/TRBV12-4; cdr3_nt: TGTGCCAGCAGTCCGGCCGGGGAGCTGTTTTTT; cdr3_aa: CASSPAGELFF
clone_size: NA; d_call: NA; j_call: TRBJ1-1; v_call: TRBV3-1; cdr3_nt: TGTGCCAGCAGCCAGGCCGGGACCGAAGCTTTCTTT; cdr3_aa: CASSQAGTEAFF
clone_size: many; d_call: NA; j_call: TRBJ2-7; v_call: TRBV7-2; cdr3_nt: TGTGCCAGCAGCCCAGGACCCCTGGGGGAGCAGTACTTC; cdr3_aa: CASSPGPLGEQYF
clone_size: few; d_call: TRBD1; j_call: TRBJ1-5; v_call: TRBV20-1; cdr3_nt: TGCAGTGCTAGAGATCCCCGGACAGGGGGCAATCAGCCCCAGCATTTT; cdr3_aa: CSARDPRTGGNQPQHF
clone_size: NA; d_call: NA; j_call: TRBJ2-5; v_call: TRBV19; cdr3_nt: TGTGCCAGTATGTTCCCGGGCGGGACCCAGTACTTC; cdr3_aa: CASMFPGGTQYF
clone_size: NA; d_call: TRBD1; j_call: TRBJ1-2; v_call: TRBV11-2; cdr3_nt: TGTGCCAGCAGCTTAGTTCTGGCGCCAGGGGGTTATGGCTACACCTTC; cdr3_aa: CASSLVLAPGGYGYTF
clone_size: NA; d_call: NA; j_call: TRBJ2-2; v_call: TRBV6-2/TRBV6-3; cdr3_nt: TGTGCCAGCAGTTACTCAATCCTCTTCATTACTGCAGGGGAGCTGTTTTTT; cdr3_aa: CASSYSILFITAGELFF
clone_size: few; d_call: TRBD1; j_call: TRBJ2-1; v_call: TRBV6-5; cdr3_nt: TGTGCCAGCAGTTACTACACAGGGGGTAGCTCCTACAATGAGCAGTTCTTC; cdr3_aa: CASSYYTGGSSYNEQFF
clone_size: NA; d_call: TRBD1; j_call: TRBJ1-2; v_call: TRBV28; cdr3_nt: TGTGCCAGCAGTCCCCGGGACAGCCTCAGTGGCTACACCTTC; cdr3_aa: CASSPRDSLSGYTF
clone_size: NA; d_call: NA; j_call: TRBJ1-6; v_call: TRBV6-1; cdr3_nt: TGTGCCAGCGCAATACAGGGTTTCAATTCACCCCTCCACTTT; cdr3_aa: CASAIQGFNSPLHF
clone_size: few; d_call: TRBD2; j_call: TRBJ2-7; v_call: TRBV3-1; cdr3_nt: TGTGCCAGCAGCCCGGCTAGCGGTGCCTCCTACGAGCAGTACTTC; cdr3_aa: CASSPASGASYEQYF
clone_size: few; d_call: TRBD2; j_call: TRBJ2-1; v_call: TRBV5-4; cdr3_nt: TGTGCCAGCACCGGGGGACCTAGCGGGGGTAACAATGAGCAGTTCTTC; cdr3_aa: CASTGGPSGGNNEQFF
clone_size: NA; d_call: NA; j_call: TRBJ1-2; v_call: TRBV7-6; cdr3_nt: TGTGCCAGCAGCTTAGCGCGAGAAGGGGCCCTCCTGGGCTACACCTTC; cdr3_aa: CASSLAREGALLGYTF